The 17 T cell receptor beta chains given below trace back to one sample, sequenced in a study of T cells in Graves' hyperthyroidism and ophthalmopathy. The investigators amplified TCR beta CDR3 regions from RNA transcripts. First-round RT-PCR targeting the TCR CDR3 was performed with the HTBI primer set. Each CDR3 protein is one row after TCRdb ran MiXCR on the multiplex PCR reads. The data show around 350,000 distinct CDR3 sequences, with about 17% seen just once and almost 35% held by the top ten. Material for sequencing was blood. The source of these receptors is a woman aged 25-40 years with Graves' hyperthyroidism that later progressed to Graves' ophthalmopathy.

At least ten counts were recorded for this clonotype. The genes are TRBV5-1 and TRBJ2-2, with 7 bases matching TRBD1. The CDR3 covers 17 residues. CDR1 SGHRS and CDR2 YFSETQ come from the germline V gene. J gave up 1 base and V 3 bases, and 9 bases lay outside the gene matches. The chain's CDR3 is CASSWTGSSGNTGELFF. In DNA form, the CDR3 reads TGCGCCAGCAGCTGGACAGGCTCAAGCGGGAACACCGGGGAGCTGTTTTTT. The full variable domain, its missing parts supplied by reference TRBV5-1 and TRBJ2-2, is KAGVTQTPRYLIKTRGQQVTLSCSPISGHRSVSWYQQTPGQGLQFLFEYFSETQRNKGNFPGRFSGRQFSNSRSEMNVSTLELGDSALYLCASSWTGSSGNTGELFFGEGSRLTVL.

This clonotype has more than one count but fewer than ten. The chain has TRBV7-9 and TRBJ1-6; 9 bases match TRBD1. Trimming removed 0 bases from V and 6 bases from J; junction bases left unmatched: 15. Per the germline V gene, CDR1 is SEHNR and CDR2 is FQNEAQ (reference sequence). This CDR3 contains 20 residues. The CDR3 spells CASSLAGFWTGERINSPLHF. CDR3 nucleotides: TGTGCCAGCAGCTTAGCCGGTTTCTGGACAGGGGAACGAATTAATTCACCCCTCCACTTT.

This clonotype appeared many times. V is TRBV7-2 and J is TRBJ2-2, with D hard to call. Trimming removed 0 bases at V and 7 bases at J, with 3 bases between. Germline V gene lookup returns CDR1 SGHTA and CDR2 FQGNSA. The length of the CDR3 is 12 residues. The CDR3 here is CASSLAVGELFF. The CDR3 DNA is TGTGCCAGCAGCTTAGCAGTCGGGGAGCTGTTTTTT.

This clonotype has a count of ten or more. The chain recombines TRBV20-1 with TRBJ2-1; the match to TRBD2 covers 10 bases. Germline V lookup: CDR1 DFQATT, CDR2 SNEGSKA (reference sequence). V shed 2 bases, J shed 7 bases, and the junction held 11 bases outside the gene matches. The CDR3 totals 16 residues. The CDR3, as DNA: TGCAGTGCTAGAAGGAGCGGGGGGGTGTCTAGGAATGAGCAGTTCTTC. Its protein is CSARRSGGVSRNEQFF.

This clonotype was detected many times. The gene calls are TRBV7-9 and TRBJ1-1; a weak D match, TRBD1 (6 bases). The CDR3 consists of 15 residues. Germline V gene lookup returns CDR1 SEHNR and CDR2 FQNEAQ (reference sequence). V lost 3 bases and J 3 bases, leaving 14 bases between the germline ends. The CDR3 region has the DNA TGTGCCAGCAGCTTTAGAAAGGGGGTATACACTGAAGCTTTCTTT. Its protein product is CASSFRKGVYTEAFF.

This clonotype was detected only a few times. The chain recombines TRBV27 with TRBJ1-6, with TRBD1 identical over 7 bases. This CDR3 region has 16 residues. The junction had 15 bases not matched to a gene; V was cut back by 5 bases and J by 11 bases. Germline CDR1 reads MNHEY; CDR2 reads SMNVEV (reference sequence). In DNA, the CDR3 is TGTGCCAGCAGTATGCGCACGACAGGGAGGGATCCACCCCTCCACTTT. Translated, it gives CASSMRTTGRDPPLHF.

This chain uses TRBV20-1 with TRBJ2-2; 10 bases line up with TRBD2. The V segment lost 5 bases and the J segment 7 bases; nucleotides outside the gene matches: 4. The CDR3 has 13 amino acids. Looked up from germline, CDR1 is DFQATT and CDR2 is SNEGSKA (reference sequence). CDR3 amino acids: CSASAGGYGELFF. The CDR3 DNA follows: TGCAGTGCTTCAGCGGGAGGGTACGGGGAGCTGTTTTTT.

A few counts support this clonotype. The chain combines TRBV4-1 with TRBJ2-5; D not certain. Germline CDR1 MGHRA, CDR2 YSYEKL. V was pared by 1 base and J by 5 bases, with 17 bases between. The CDR3 has 16 amino acids. CDR3 DNA: TGCGCCAGCAGCCAAGGTGTAAGGGCTTTAGGGGAGACCCAGTACTTC. This encodes CASSQGVRALGETQYF.

This clonotype has only a few counts. The V call is TRBV7-9, the J call TRBJ2-2, with D uncertain. The germline gives CDR1 SEHNR, CDR2 FQNEAQ (reference sequence). CDR3 size: 15 residues. The V gene lost 4 bases and the J gene lost 1 base, with 10 bases spanning the gap. The CDR3 sequence is CASSSSWENTGELFF. CDR3 nucleotide sequence: TGTGCCAGCAGCTCCTCGTGGGAGAACACCGGGGAGCTGTTTTTT.

In this sample, this clonotype turned up a few times. The genes are TRBV20-1 and TRBJ2-7; possible D gene TRBD1, 6 bases. The V end lost 5 bases, the J end lost 0 bases, and 11 bases lay between the germline ends. The germline V gene encodes CDR1 DFQATT and CDR2 SNEGSKA (reference sequence). This CDR3 comprises 13 residues. The CDR3 sequence is CSAGKQGSYEQYF. The CDR3 DNA reads as TGCAGTGCTGGAAAACAGGGCTCCTACGAGCAGTACTTC.

This clonotype was picked up many times. The V and J genes are TRBV3-1 and TRBJ2-3; D gene unclear. Germline V gene sequence: CDR1 LGHDT, CDR2 YNNKEL (reference sequence). This CDR3 is 16 amino acids long. Between the trimmed V and J ends, which lost 5 bases and 2 bases, there was a span of 17 bases. CDR3 nucleotides: TGTGCCAGCAGCACCCGGACCCCCCGCGACACAGATACGCAGTATTTT. It is translated as CASSTRTPRDTDTQYF.

This clonotype was recorded a few times. The V call is TRBV28, the J call TRBJ1-3; 7 nucleotides line up with TRBD1. V was clipped by 7 bases and J by 4 bases; unmatched bases: 10. The CDR3 has 15 residues. In germline, CDR1 is MDHEN, CDR2 SYDVKM. The CDR3 DNA sequence: TGTGCCAGCACGGGGGACAGTCTAGGAGGAAACACCATATATTTT. It specifies CASTGDSLGGNTIYF.

This clonotype turned up a few times. V gene TRBV6-1 combines with J gene TRBJ2-7; 9 positions agree with TRBD1. Losses at the gene ends were 2 bases for V and 2 bases for J; bases not matched to a gene: 7. CDR3 length equals 16 residues. The germline gives CDR1 MNHNS, CDR2 SASEGT. CDR3 in DNA: TGTGCCAGCAGTGAACATACTGGGACAGGGCCCTACGAGCAGTACTTC. This gives the protein CASSEHTGTGPYEQYF.

A few counts support this clonotype. The V and J genes are TRBV4-1 and TRBJ1-5; D unresolved. The V end was cut by 1 base, the J end by 0 bases, with 10 bases between. Germline lookup yields CDR1 MGHRA and CDR2 YSYEKL. CDR3 length: 16 residues. The DNA of the CDR3 is TGCGCCAGCAGCCAAGTGGCAGTCTATAGCAATCAGCCCCAGCATTTT. Its translation is CASSQVAVYSNQPQHF.

This clonotype was observed a few times. CDR3 loop: CSAPAGGGGSYEQYF. The CDR3 nucleotides read TGCAGTGCTCCCGCGGGGGGGGGGGGCTCCTACGAGCAGTACTTC. The chain joins TRBV20-1 to TRBJ2-7; TRBD2 agrees at 9 bases. The CDR3 has 15 amino acids. Germline-derived CDR1 and CDR2 are DFQATT and SNEGSKA (reference sequence). With 5 bases clipped from V and 0 bases from J, the junction kept 8 bases outside the gene matches.

This clonotype was seen more than once but under ten times. V gene TRBV6-6 combines with J gene TRBJ2-1; no firm D call. V gave up 1 base and J gave up 4 bases, with 11 bases separating them. The CDR3 length is 15 residues. CDR1 is MNHNY and CDR2 is SVGAGI in the germline V gene (reference sequence). DNA of the CDR3: TGTGCCAGCAGTTACTGGACCCCCCAGTACAATGAGCAGTTCTTC. It codes for CASSYWTPQYNEQFF.

This clonotype was seen more than once but under ten times. The V and J genes are TRBV5-6 and TRBJ1-1; D is unclear. V was cut by 0 bases and J by 7 bases, with 7 bases left in between. The CDR3 spans 12 residues. The V gene's germline CDR1 is SGHDT and CDR2 YYEEEE. CDR3 amino acids: CASSLEEGEAFF. CDR3 DNA: TGTGCCAGCAGCTTGGAGGAGGGTGAAGCTTTCTTT.